The 14 T cell receptor beta chains below all came from one sample that was sequenced in a study of blood T cell repertoires in COVID-19. Sequenced by immunoSEQ multiplex PCR; TCRdb stores in-frame clones only, minus some. This table has approximately 82,000 clones, 70% to 90% appearing once. The sequencing input was peripheral blood. The receptors shown here come from a woman aged 70-85 years with active or convalescent COVID-19.

The chain carries TRBV5-6 and TRBJ1-4; no definite D call. CDR1 is SGHDT and CDR2 is YYEEEE in the germline V gene. V lost 4 bases and J 4 bases, leaving 11 bases between the germline ends. This CDR3 is built from 14 residues. The DNA of the CDR3 is TGTGCCAGCAGCCCCGCACAGTTTAATGAAAAACTGTTTTTT. As protein: CASSPAQFNEKLFF. Variable domain in full (rest from reference TRBV5-6 and TRBJ1-4): DAGVTQSPTHLIKTRGQQVTLRCSPKSGHDTVSWYQQALGQGPQFIFQYYEEEERQRGNFPDRFSGHQFPNYSSELNVNALLLGDSALYLCASSPAQFNEKLFFGSGTQLSVL.

The chain links TRBV25-1 to TRBJ2-5; tentative D call: TRBD2 (5 bases). This CDR3 contains 16 residues. Looked up from germline, CDR1 is MGHDK and CDR2 is SYGVNS. Trimming took 5 bases from V and 4 from J, leaving 20 bases between them. The CDR3 sequence is CASSPVAGGAGETQYF. For the CDR3, the DNA is TGTGCCAGCAGTCCCGTTGCGGGCGGCGCCGGAGAGACCCAGTACTTC.

This clone has just one count. This chain uses TRBV2 with TRBJ1-2; D may be TRBD1 (5 bases). This CDR3 has 14 residues. The V gene lost 6 bases and the J gene lost 0 bases, with 11 bases spanning the gap. Germline V gives CDR1 SNHLY, CDR2 FYNNEI. The CDR3 DNA reads TGTGCCAGCAGAGGGCGGGGCACTAACTATGGCTACACCTTC. Residues: CASRGRGTNYGYTF.

The rearrangement links TRBV18 to TRBJ2-5; 9 bases align to TRBD2. J lost 2 bases, V lost 0 bases, and 1 base had no gene match. The CDR3 has 15 amino acids. In germline, CDR1 is KGHSH, CDR2 LQKENI. The CDR3 sequence: CASSPPGLAQETQYF. CDR3 nucleotides: TGTGCCAGCTCACCACCGGGACTAGCACAAGAGACCCAGTACTTC.

This rearrangement joins TRBV18 to TRBJ2-7; TRBD1 aligns across 7 bases. This CDR3 is 13 amino acids long. The germline V gene encodes CDR1 KGHSH and CDR2 LQKENI. J lost 2 bases, V lost 3 bases, and 1 base had no gene match. The CDR3 region has the DNA TGTGCCAGCTCACCGACAGGGACCTACGAGCAGTACTTC. Translation: CASSPTGTYEQYF.

This clone was detected once. The rearrangement uses TRBV5-1 and TRBJ2-2; 7 bases are shared with TRBD1. CDR3 length: 17 amino acids. V trimming: 4 bases; J trimming: 6 bases; junction bases outside the gene matches: 15. Germline V CDR1 and CDR2: SGHRS, YFSETQ. The CDR3 coding sequence is TGCGCCAGCAGCGCCCGGGACAGTGCTCCCGACCCCGGGGAGCTGTTTTTT. Its protein is CASSARDSAPDPGELFF.

The chain uses TRBV2 and TRBJ2-3, with 13 bases aligning to TRBD2. CDR3 length equals 17 residues. J was trimmed by 5 bases and V by 4 bases; bases with no gene match: 9. The germline V gene has CDR1 SNHLY and CDR2 FYNNEI. Here the CDR3 reads CASSGTLAGGAEDTQYF. The CDR3 DNA follows: TGTGCCAGCAGTGGGACACTAGCGGGGGGGGCCGAAGATACGCAGTATTTT.

In its sample, this clone was seen once. V and J are TRBV6-5 and TRBJ1-2, with TRBD1 matching over 8 bases. Trimming at V came to 7 bases and at J to 8 bases, leaving 15 bases not matched to a gene. Germline V gives CDR1 MNHEY, CDR2 SVGAGI. The CDR3 sequence is 15 residues long. CDR3 sequence: CASNPPDRGSQGYTF. The CDR3 region has the DNA TGTGCCAGCAACCCCCCCGACAGGGGTTCGCAAGGCTACACCTTC.

The CDR3 loop is CASSPQRSNEKLFF. In DNA, the CDR3 is TGTGCCAGCTCACCACAGAGGTCTAATGAAAAACTGTTTTTT. The V gene is TRBV18, the J gene TRBJ1-4; no definite D call. CDR3 length: 14 amino acids. Trimming removed 1 base from V and 3 bases from J, with 6 bases in between. From germline, CDR1 is KGHSH and CDR2 LQKENI. Full variable domain (remainder filled in from reference TRBV18 and TRBJ1-4): NAGVMQNPRHLVRRRGQEARLRCSPMKGHSHVYWYRQLPEEGLKFMVYLQKENIIDESGMPKERFSAEFPKEGPSILRIQQVVRGDSAAYFCASSPQRSNEKLFFGSGTQLSVL.

The chain carries TRBV24-1 and TRBJ2-3; a weak D match, TRBD1 (5 bases). Germline V lookup: CDR1 KGHDR, CDR2 SFDVKD. V gave up 9 bases and J gave up 1 base, with 10 bases separating them. This CDR3 is 13 amino acids long. The CDR3 reads CATGAAGTDTQYF. The DNA of the CDR3 is TGTGCCACCGGGGCCGCGGGCACAGATACGCAGTATTTT.

The rearrangement links TRBV20-1 to TRBJ1-2, with D hard to call. CDR1 DFQATT and CDR2 SNEGSKA come from the germline V gene (reference sequence). Trimming left V 3 bases short and J 4 bases short, with 9 bases between. The CDR3 spans 12 residues. CDR3 nucleotides: TGCAGTGCTAGTCCAGTACCCTATGGCTACACCTTC. It specifies CSASPVPYGYTF.

V usage is TRBV28 and J usage is TRBJ2-5, with 12 bases matching TRBD2. This CDR3 spans 17 amino acids. V lost 6 bases to trimming and J lost 3 bases; unmatched junction nucleotides: 11. Germline assignment: CDR1 MDHEN and CDR2 SYDVKM. CDR3 nucleotide sequence: TGTGCCAGCAGGAAGGGACTAGCGGGTTCCTGGGAAGAGACCCAGTACTTC. Amino acid sequence: CASRKGLAGSWEETQYF.

The chain joins TRBV7-9 to TRBJ2-5; 8 bases agree with TRBD2. The ends lost 0 bases at V and 3 bases at J; junction bases unmatched: 6. Per germline, CDR1 SEHNR and CDR2 FQNEAQ (reference sequence). CDR3 length: 16 amino acids. The CDR3 region has the DNA TGTGCCAGCAGCTTAGCGCTCGGGGGGGCCGAAGAGACCCAGTACTTC. Encoded protein: CASSLALGGAEETQYF.

This chain joins TRBV7-9 and TRBJ1-6, with TRBD1 matching over 7 bases. V gave up 5 bases and J gave up 7 bases; unmatched junction bases: 8. CDR1 is SEHNR and CDR2 is FQNEAQ in the germline V gene (reference sequence). The CDR3 covers 15 residues. The CDR3 coding sequence is TGTGCCAGCAGCCGACAGGGTCAGGGAAATTCACCCCTCCACTTT. Translated: CASSRQGQGNSPLHF.